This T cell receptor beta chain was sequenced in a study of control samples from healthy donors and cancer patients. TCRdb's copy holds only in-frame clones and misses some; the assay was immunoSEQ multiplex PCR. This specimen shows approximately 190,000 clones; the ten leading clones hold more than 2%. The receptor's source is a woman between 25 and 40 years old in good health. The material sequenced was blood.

The CDR3 nucleotides read TGTGCCAGCAGTTTTGATCCGGATAGCTCCTATAATTCACCCCTCCACTTT. It codes for CASSFDPDSSYNSPLHF. The chain recombines TRBV27 with TRBJ1-6; D is undetermined. This CDR3 spans 17 amino acids. V was shortened by 3 bases and J by 0 bases, with 12 bases between the two germline ends. Per the germline V gene, CDR1 is MNHEY and CDR2 is SMNVEV (reference sequence).